This T cell receptor (beta chain) emerged from a study of T-cell memory formation after mild COVID-19. Findings of the study overall: Clones shrinking between day 15 and 85 showed a balanced CD4/CD8 split, and those that grew later tilted toward CD4+.

TCRdb itself ran the 5' RACE reads through MiXCR, one entry per CDR3 protein. The sample has 170,000 or so distinct CDR3 sequences; about 22% are singletons. Note on this clonotype: Its antigen is still unknown.

The sequencing input was PBMCs or a T cell subset sorted from them (not recorded which). This sequence was found in an adult woman who had mild COVID-19 (a few samples of this study predate the infection). Cell type and time point are not known.

In DNA, the CDR3 is TGTGCCAGCAGCTACCCCGCGGGGCCCGGGGGAGAGACCCAGTACTTC. Its protein is CASSYPAGPGGETQYF. The chain carries TRBV7-9 and TRBJ2-5; TRBD2 is a possible D gene (6 bases). The CDR3 runs to 16 residues. With 4 bases removed from V and 4 bases from J, the gap between germline ends came to 19 bases. The germline CDR1 and CDR2 sequences are SEHNR and FQNEAQ (reference sequence).